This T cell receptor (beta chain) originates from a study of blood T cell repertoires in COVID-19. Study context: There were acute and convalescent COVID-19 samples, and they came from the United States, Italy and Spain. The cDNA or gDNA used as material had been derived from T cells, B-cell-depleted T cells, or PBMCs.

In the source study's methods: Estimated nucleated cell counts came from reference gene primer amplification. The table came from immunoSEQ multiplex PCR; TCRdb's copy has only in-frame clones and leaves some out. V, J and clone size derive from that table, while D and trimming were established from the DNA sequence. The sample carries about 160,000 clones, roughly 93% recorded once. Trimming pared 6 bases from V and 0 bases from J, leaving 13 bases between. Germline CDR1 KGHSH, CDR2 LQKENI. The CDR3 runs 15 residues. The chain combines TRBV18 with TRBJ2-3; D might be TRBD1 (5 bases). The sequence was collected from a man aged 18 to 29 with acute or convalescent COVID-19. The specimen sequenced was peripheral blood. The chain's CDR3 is CASSGPGQSTDTQYF. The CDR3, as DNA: TGTGCCAGCTCCGGGCCAGGACAAAGCACAGATACGCAGTATTTT.